These 24 T cell receptor beta chains were sequenced from one sample in a study of circulating and synovial CD4+ cells in juvenile arthritis. Some clones are missing from TCRdb's copy, which holds only in-frame ones; the method was immunoSEQ multiplex PCR. The data show about 33,000 clones, with 90% to 95% seen just once and approximately 0.16% held by the top ten. Sequencing was done on a sample of CD4+ T cells from blood. The receptors shown here come from a human donor with juvenile idiopathic arthritis.

The V gene is TRBV14, the J gene TRBJ1-5; 8 bases map to TRBD1. V shed 4 bases and J 6 bases; nucleotides not matched to a gene: 5. This CDR3 region has 14 residues. From germline, CDR1 is SGHDN and CDR2 FVKESK. The CDR3 DNA sequence: TGTGCCAGCAGCCCTTCCGACAGGGGTCAGCCCCAGCATTTT. Its translation is CASSPSDRGQPQHF.

This clone occurred once. The genes are TRBV9 and TRBJ2-7, with a possible D match to TRBD2 (5 bases). The germline V gene encodes CDR1 SGDLS and CDR2 YYNGEE. Trimming pared 4 bases from V and 5 bases from J, leaving 13 bases between. This CDR3 spans 13 amino acids. CDR3: CASSPRTGNEQYF. The CDR3 bases are TGTGCCAGCAGCCCCCGGACTGGAAACGAGCAGTACTTC.

The rearrangement joins TRBV2 to TRBJ2-1, with 8 bases lining up with TRBD1. CDR3 size: 15 residues. Germline CDR1 SNHLY, CDR2 FYNNEI. Germline trimming cut 6 bases from V and 1 base from J; bases unmatched to any gene: 5. The CDR3: CASSFDRGSYNEQFF. The CDR3 DNA follows: TGTGCCAGCAGCTTTGACAGGGGATCCTACAATGAGCAGTTCTTC.

Concerning this clone itself: Relative to the germline gene, one junction end is altered; a read error may explain this. The same CDR3 arises from other DNA sequences in this sample as well. The J gene is TRBJ1-6, the V gene TRBV6-4; a weak D match, TRBD1 (5 bases). The CDR3 loop spans 15 amino acids. CDR1 and CDR2 (germline): MRHNA, SNTAGT. The CDR3 DNA reads as TGTGCCAGCAGTGTTACAGGTAAGGATAATTCCCCCCTCCACTTT. Its protein product is CASSVTGKDNSPLHF.

This chain connects TRBV7-9 to TRBJ2-3, with 10 bases aligning to TRBD2. The CDR3 is 17 amino acids. J was trimmed by 5 bases and V by 0 bases; bases with no gene match: 8. Germline CDR1 and CDR2: SEHNR and FQNEAQ (reference sequence). In DNA form, the CDR3 reads TGTGCCAGCAGCTTAGCCGGGACTAGCGAACGCGGAGATACGCAGTATTTT. Protein product: CASSLAGTSERGDTQYF.

The V and J genes are TRBV9 and TRBJ1-2; 7 bases are shared with TRBD1. The CDR3 is made up of 14 amino acids. The germline gives CDR1 SGDLS, CDR2 YYNGEE. V lost 5 bases to trimming and J lost 12 bases; unmatched junction nucleotides: 16. CDR3 DNA: TGTGCCAGCAGAGCTGGACAGGCGGGGAGCAAGCACACCTTC. This codes for CASRAGQAGSKHTF. Supplemented by reference TRBV9 and TRBJ1-2, the full variable domain reads DSGVTQTPKHLITATGQRVTLRCSPRSGDLSVYWYQQSLDQGLQFLIQYYNGEERAKGNILERFSAQQFPDLHSELNLSSLELGDSALYFCASRAGQAGSKHTFGSGTRLTVV.

V is TRBV4-2 and J is TRBJ2-3; 12 bases line up with TRBD2. J lost 0 bases, V lost 7 bases, and 14 bases had no gene match. The CDR3 runs 19 residues. Germline values: CDR1 LGHNA, CDR2 YNFKEQ. Here the CDR3 reads CASTSWTASGGVSTDTQYF. CDR3 nucleotide sequence: TGTGCCAGCACCTCTTGGACGGCTAGCGGGGGGGTTAGCACAGATACGCAGTATTTT.

The chain is built from TRBV7-9 and TRBJ2-1; TRBD1 matches 8 bases. The CDR3 has 14 amino acids. The germline V gene has CDR1 SEHNR and CDR2 FQNEAQ (reference sequence). Losses at the gene ends were 5 bases for V and 7 bases for J; bases not matched to a gene: 7. Written as DNA, the CDR3 is TGTGCCAGCAGCACTTCAGGGGGCTGGAATGAGCAGTTCTTC. Amino acid sequence: CASSTSGGWNEQFF.

The chain combines TRBV30 with TRBJ2-7; TRBD1 matches 9 bases. CDR3 length: 15 residues. V lost 3 bases and J lost 4; bases outside the gene matches: 10. From germline, CDR1 is GTSNPN and CDR2 SVGIG (reference sequence). The CDR3 coding sequence is TGTGCCTGGAGCAAACAGGGGGCAGGAGGATACGAGCAGTACTTC. Translated, it gives CAWSKQGAGGYEQYF.

This clone was seen a handful of times. This rearrangement joins TRBV19 to TRBJ2-1, with 11 bases aligning to TRBD1. CDR1 is LNHDA and CDR2 is SQIVND in the germline V gene (reference sequence). This CDR3 contains 14 residues. Germline trimming cut 1 base from V and 9 bases from J; bases unmatched to any gene: 2. The CDR3 DNA reads as TGTGCCAGTAGTATAGGGACAGGGGGCGGTGAGCAGTTCTTC. This translates into CASSIGTGGGEQFF.

The gene calls are TRBV7-9 and TRBJ1-1, with 9 bases aligning to TRBD1. CDR1 and CDR2 from the germline V gene are SEHNR and FQNEAQ (reference sequence). The CDR3 has 12 amino acids. The J segment lost 8 bases and the V segment lost 5 bases, leaving 3 bases of the junction unmatched. Here the CDR3 reads CASSLQGAEAFF. The CDR3 DNA sequence: TGTGCCAGCAGCCTACAGGGGGCAGAAGCTTTCTTT.

The chain joins TRBV6-5 to TRBJ1-5; the D gene is possibly TRBD1 (6 bases). Germline CDR1 is MNHEY and CDR2 is SVGAGI. This CDR3 spans 14 amino acids. V shed 5 bases and J shed 1 base, with 9 bases lying between them. CDR3 sequence reads: CASSVGQSNQPQHF. CDR3 nucleotide sequence: TGTGCCAGCAGTGTAGGACAGAGCAATCAGCCCCAGCATTTT.

The V and J genes are TRBV28 and TRBJ2-1; D may be TRBD1 (6 bases). The CDR3 is 16 amino acids. Trimming stripped 4 bases from V and 1 base from J, with 14 bases between. Germline values: CDR1 MDHEN, CDR2 SYDVKM. The CDR3 DNA is TGTGCCAGCAGTTCCAGGGGCCGGGGTTCCTACAATGAGCAGTTCTTC. Translation: CASSSRGRGSYNEQFF.

V is TRBV7-6 and J is TRBJ2-2; D may be TRBD1 (6 bases). CDR1 and CDR2 from the germline V gene are SGHVS and FNYEAQ. Deletions cut 3 bases from V and 1 base from J, with 12 bases between. This CDR3 spans 16 amino acids. The CDR3 here is CASSFTGTLNTGELFF. In nucleotides, the CDR3 is TGTGCCAGCAGCTTTACCGGGACACTGAACACCGGGGAGCTGTTTTTT.

The chain has TRBV16 and TRBJ1-2; tentatively, D is TRBD1 (6 bases). Germline-derived CDR1 and CDR2 are KGHSY and FQNENV. The CDR3 length is 14 residues. The V end was cut by 3 bases, the J end by 5 bases, with 13 bases between. CDR3 protein: CASSQGQARYGYTF. The CDR3 DNA reads as TGTGCCAGCAGCCAGGGACAAGCTAGGTATGGCTACACCTTC.

The V call is TRBV19, the J call TRBJ2-3; the D gene is possibly TRBD2 (5 bases). The CDR3 loop spans 13 amino acids. CDR1 LNHDA and CDR2 SQIVND come from the germline V gene (reference sequence). Trimming pared 4 bases from V and 2 bases from J, leaving 7 bases between. The CDR3 nucleotides read TGTGCCAGTAGTACGGGATACACAGATACGCAGTATTTT. Protein sequence: CASSTGYTDTQYF. The full variable domain, rest sourced from reference TRBV19 and TRBJ2-3, is DGGITQSPKYLFRKEGQNVTLSCEQNLNHDAMYWYRQDPGQGLRLIYYSQIVNDFQKGDIAEGYSVSREKKESFPLTVTSAQKNPTAFYLCASSTGYTDTQYFGPGTRLTVL.

This chain joins TRBV5-6 and TRBJ2-7; D unclear. The CDR3 is 11 amino acids. Germline-derived CDR1 and CDR2 are SGHDT and YYEEEE. The V gene lost 4 bases and the J gene lost 5 bases, with 7 bases spanning the gap. The CDR3 DNA sequence: TGTGCCAGCAGCCGGCAGGACGAGCAGTACTTC. Translation gives CASSRQDEQYF.

The chain recombines TRBV25-1 with TRBJ2-7; D remains ambiguous. Trimming pared 8 bases from V and 1 base from J, leaving 12 bases between. Germline V gives CDR1 MGHDK, CDR2 SYGVNS. The CDR3 is 13 residues long. CDR3 loop: CASSPTGSYEQYF. CDR3 bases: TGTGCCAGCTCACCCACCGGTTCCTACGAGCAGTACTTC.

V is TRBV18 and J is TRBJ2-4, with D uncertain. The CDR3 is made up of 14 amino acids. Trimming took 3 bases from V and 5 from J, leaving 11 bases between them. Germline V gives CDR1 KGHSH, CDR2 LQKENI. As DNA, the CDR3 is TGTGCCAGCTCACCGCCTTCGGTCCAAAACATTCAGTACTTC. Translation gives CASSPPSVQNIQYF.

The V call is TRBV9, the J call TRBJ1-4, with D perhaps matching TRBD1 (6 bases). CDR3 length: 15 residues. V lost 6 bases, J lost 3 bases, and 15 bases lay in between. The germline gives CDR1 SGDLS, CDR2 YYNGEE. The CDR3 nucleotides read TGTGCCAGCACCACCCAGGGGAGGGCTAATGAAAAACTGTTTTTT. Its protein product is CASTTQGRANEKLFF.

The rearrangement links TRBV27 to TRBJ1-2; TRBD1 aligns across 9 bases. CDR1 MNHEY and CDR2 SMNVEV come from the germline V gene (reference sequence). Trimming cost V 2 bases and J 5 bases; bases outside gene matches: 3. The CDR3 extends over 14 amino acids. For the CDR3, the DNA is TGTGCCAGCAGTTTACGTGGGACAGGGTATGGCTACACCTTC. Translating it yields CASSLRGTGYGYTF.

This clone was seen only once. V is TRBV28 and J is TRBJ1-1, with 9 bases identical to TRBD1. The CDR3 runs to 12 residues. Germline trimming cut 6 bases from V and 9 bases from J; bases unmatched to any gene: 5. Germline assignment: CDR1 MDHEN and CDR2 SYDVKM. CDR3 sequence (DNA): TGTGCCAGCAGCTACGACAGGGGGAAAGCTTTCTTT. Its translation: CASSYDRGKAFF.

This rearrangement joins TRBV27 to TRBJ1-2; the match to TRBD1 covers 10 bases. V lost 5 bases and J lost 6; bases outside the gene matches: 6. Germline assignment: CDR1 MNHEY and CDR2 SMNVEV (reference sequence). The CDR3 sequence is 14 residues long. CDR3 DNA sequence: TGTGCCAGCAGTCACCAGACAGGGGGCGATGGCTACACCTTC. Protein product: CASSHQTGGDGYTF.

The chain carries TRBV7-2 and TRBJ2-1; the match to TRBD2 covers 10 bases. The V and J ends lost 4 bases and 6 bases, in that order; junction bases with no gene match: 18. CDR3 size: 19 residues. In germline, CDR1 is SGHTA, CDR2 FQGNSA. In DNA form, the CDR3 reads TGTGCCAGCAGCTCCCTCCCACTAGCGGGAAGATCGGGATTCAATGAGCAGTTCTTC. This codes for CASSSLPLAGRSGFNEQFF.